These 23 T cell receptor beta chains were all obtained from the same sample, sequenced in a study of regulatory T cells in long-lasting Graves disease. For TCR beta, libraries came from iRepertoire HTBI primers and Arm-PCR of CDR3 regions. One entry per CDR3 protein results from TCRdb running MiXCR on the multiplex PCR reads. Of around 460,000 distinct CDR3 sequences listed, 20% to 25% are singletons. Regarding time point: persistent/refractory GD, antithyroid drugs over 5 years with positive TRAb. Preparation of the TCR library used RNA extracted from PBMCs. The sample was peripheral blood mononuclear cells (PBMCs), taken when the disease was refractory, from a patient treated with antithyroid drugs. Receptors originate from a female donor with Graves disease.

This clonotype was seen ten or more times. This rearrangement joins TRBV28 to TRBJ2-7; 7 positions agree with TRBD1. The CDR3 loop spans 18 amino acids. The J segment lost 6 bases and the V segment lost 6 bases, leaving 23 bases of the junction unmatched. Germline values: CDR1 MDHEN, CDR2 SYDVKM. CDR3: CASSQFRPRDSPGREQYF. The CDR3 nucleotides are TGTGCCAGCAGCCAGTTCCGGCCCCGGGACAGCCCCGGCCGCGAGCAGTACTTC.

This clonotype has a handful of counts. This chain uses TRBV7-9 with TRBJ1-4; D call uncertain. V lost 5 bases and J 2 bases, leaving 9 bases between the germline ends. CDR1 and CDR2 from the germline V gene are SEHNR and FQNEAQ (reference sequence). The CDR3 extends over 14 amino acids. CDR3 in amino acids: CASSPGTTNEKLFF. CDR3 coding DNA: TGTGCCAGCAGCCCGGGTACCACTAATGAAAAACTGTTTTTT.

This rearrangement joins TRBV7-6 to TRBJ1-2, with 8 bases matching TRBD1. There are 18 residues in the CDR3. The germline V gene encodes CDR1 SGHVS and CDR2 FNYEAQ. V shed 1 base, J shed 4 bases, and the junction held 14 bases outside the gene matches. CDR3 sequence reads: CASSLVHQGARVSYGYTF. CDR3 bases: TGTGCCAGCAGCTTAGTTCATCAGGGGGCGCGCGTTTCCTATGGCTACACCTTC.

This clonotype was observed at least ten times. This chain connects TRBV11-2 to TRBJ1-6; 9 positions match TRBD1. Germline V gene sequence: CDR1 SGHAT, CDR2 FQNNGV. The CDR3 extends over 15 amino acids. V lost 2 bases, J lost 5 bases, and 1 base stayed unmatched. CDR3: CASSLWTGDNSPLHF. CDR3 nucleotides: TGTGCCAGCAGCTTATGGACAGGGGATAATTCACCCCTCCACTTT.

In this sample, this clonotype turned up a few times. The chain couples TRBV10-3 to TRBJ2-2, with D perhaps matching TRBD2 (6 bases). The V end lost 10 bases, the J end lost 0 bases, and 15 bases lay between the germline ends. Germline CDR1 and CDR2: ENHRY and SYGVKD. CDR3 length equals 15 residues. This CDR3 is CASIPGGSNTGELFF. CDR3 nucleotides: TGTGCCAGTATACCCGGAGGGTCGAACACCGGGGAGCTGTTTTTT.

This clonotype was seen at least ten times. The rearrangement joins TRBV15 to TRBJ1-1, with D possibly being TRBD1 (5 bases). CDR3 size: 15 residues. In germline, CDR1 is LNHNV, CDR2 YYDKDF (reference sequence). Between the trimmed V and J ends, which lost 2 bases and 0 bases, there was a span of 10 bases. The DNA of the CDR3 is TGTGCCACCAGCAGAAACCGGGACCTGAACACTGAAGCTTTCTTT. Protein sequence: CATSRNRDLNTEAFF.

The genes are TRBV5-6 and TRBJ2-7; D ambiguous. CDR3 length: 13 amino acids. From germline, CDR1 is SGHDT and CDR2 YYEEEE. With 2 bases removed from V and 0 bases from J, the gap between germline ends came to 6 bases. The CDR3 loop is CASSLHGSYEQYF. CDR3 nucleotides: TGTGCCAGCAGCTTACACGGCTCCTACGAGCAGTACTTC.

This clonotype was observed at least ten times. The rearrangement links TRBV11-3 to TRBJ2-3; 11 bases match TRBD2. The CDR3 totals 17 residues. V gave up 0 bases and J gave up 4 bases; unmatched junction bases: 6. Germline V gene sequence: CDR1 SGHNT, CDR2 YENEEA. The CDR3 nucleotides are TGTGCCAGCAGCTTAGATTCCGGGACTAGCGGATCAGATACGCAGTATTTT. Translated, it gives CASSLDSGTSGSDTQYF.

This rearrangement joins TRBV3-1 to TRBJ1-6; a possible D gene is TRBD1 (5 bases). V was shortened by 0 bases and J by 8 bases, with 14 bases between the two germline ends. The CDR3 runs to 16 residues. Germline values: CDR1 LGHDT, CDR2 YNNKEL (reference sequence). CDR3 coding DNA: TGTGCCAGCAGCCAAGATCTAGGGGCTTTGGATTCACCCCTCCACTTT. The encoded protein is CASSQDLGALDSPLHF.

The rearrangement joins TRBV11-2 to TRBJ1-2; D remains ambiguous. The CDR3 is 16 residues long. Germline V gene sequence: CDR1 SGHAT, CDR2 FQNNGV. Trimming stripped 1 base from V and 5 bases from J, with 17 bases between. The CDR3 nucleotides are TGTGCCAGCAGCTTAGGCCCTTCCCCTCCCCCTTATGGCTACACCTTC. This gives the protein CASSLGPSPPPYGYTF.

At least ten counts were recorded for this clonotype. V and J are TRBV20-1 and TRBJ2-5; 7 bases agree with TRBD2. The junction had 6 bases not matched to a gene; V was cut back by 0 bases and J by 2 bases. The germline V gene encodes CDR1 DFQATT and CDR2 SNEGSKA (reference sequence). The CDR3 extends over 15 amino acids. This CDR3 reads CSARDGQGGQETQYF. The DNA of the CDR3 is TGCAGTGCTAGAGATGGGCAGGGAGGGCAAGAGACCCAGTACTTC.

There are many counts of this clonotype. The chain carries TRBV2 and TRBJ1-1; D remains unclear. V lost 5 bases to trimming and J lost 1 base, with 11 bases between them. The CDR3 runs 14 residues. Germline lookup yields CDR1 SNHLY and CDR2 FYNNEI. CDR3 in DNA: TGTGCCAGCAGTCTGGACGGTCCGAACACTGAAGCTTTCTTT. This encodes CASSLDGPNTEAFF.

This chain links TRBV5-1 with TRBJ1-1; perhaps TRBD1 as D (5 bases). The V and J ends lost 4 bases and 5 bases respectively, with 12 bases between them. From germline, CDR1 is SGHRS and CDR2 YFSETQ. The CDR3 contains 13 residues. CDR3 sequence (DNA): TGCGCCAGCAGCCCCGGGTGGGGGACTGAAGCTTTCTTT. Translating it yields CASSPGWGTEAFF.

The chain uses TRBV6-2 or TRBV6-3 and TRBJ2-5; D remains ambiguous. The J call is uncertain, as TRBJ2-4 better fits the DNA end. The length of the CDR3 is 14 residues. Per germline, CDR1 MNHEY and CDR2 SVGEGT. The CDR3 sequence is CASSYAGFGNIQYF. CDR3 sequence (DNA): TGTGCCAGCAGTTACGCTGGGTTTGGAAACATTCAGTACTTC.

This clonotype was recorded a few times. This rearrangement joins TRBV28 to TRBJ2-3; a weak D match, TRBD2 (5 bases). Germline-derived CDR1 and CDR2 are MDHEN and SYDVKM. Trimming cost V 0 bases and J 1 base, with 8 bases left between them. The CDR3 spans 15 residues. The CDR3 is CASSLWGEGTDTQYF. The CDR3, as DNA: TGTGCCAGCAGTTTATGGGGAGAAGGCACAGATACGCAGTATTTT.

This clonotype was picked up a small number of times. The gene calls are TRBV28 and TRBJ2-3; tentatively, D is TRBD1 (5 bases). Germline CDR1 is MDHEN and CDR2 is SYDVKM. Trimming took 6 bases from V and 0 from J, leaving 13 bases between them. The CDR3 totals 15 residues. The CDR3: CASRGSDMSTDTQYF. The DNA for the CDR3 is TGTGCCAGCAGGGGCTCGGACATGAGCACAGATACGCAGTATTTT. Full variable domain (rest looked up from reference TRBV28 and TRBJ2-3): DVKVTQSSRYLVKRTGEKVFLECVQDMDHENMFWYRQDPGLGLRLIYFSYDVKMKEKGDIPEGYSVSREKKERFSLILESASTNQTSMYLCASRGSDMSTDTQYFGPGTRLTVL.

In its sample, this clonotype was seen a few times. This sequence joins TRBV7-8 and TRBJ2-2; D is ambiguous. The germline V and J ends were trimmed by 2 bases and 9 bases, with 7 bases remaining between them. Germline values: CDR1 SGHVS, CDR2 FQNEAQ. This CDR3 is 12 amino acids long. The CDR3 protein is CASSLNVRELFF. In DNA form, the CDR3 reads TGTGCCAGCAGCTTAAATGTCCGGGAGCTGTTTTTT.

This sequence joins TRBV4-1 and TRBJ2-7, with 8 bases that match TRBD2. Trimming cost V 4 bases and J 0 bases; bases outside gene matches: 8. Germline V lookup: CDR1 MGHRA, CDR2 YSYEKL. The CDR3 contains 16 residues. CDR3 sequence reads: CASSPILTSASYEQYF. As DNA, the CDR3 is TGCGCCAGCAGCCCAATTTTGACTAGCGCCTCCTACGAGCAGTACTTC.

The chain is built from TRBV7-2 and TRBJ2-7; D is unclear. Germline assignment: CDR1 SGHTA and CDR2 FQGNSA. V gave up 1 base and J gave up 0 bases, with 13 bases separating them. The CDR3 extends over 16 amino acids. The CDR3 is CASSLDGVWSSYEQYF. The CDR3 bases are TGTGCCAGCAGCTTAGATGGGGTTTGGAGCTCCTACGAGCAGTACTTC.

CDR3 in amino acids: CASRRQPQHF. The CDR3 DNA follows: TGTGCCAGCAGAAGGCAGCCCCAGCATTTT. The chain recombines TRBV6-1 with TRBJ1-5, with D unclear. The V gene lost 6 bases and the J gene lost 7 bases, with 4 bases spanning the gap. This CDR3 contains 10 residues. The germline V gene encodes CDR1 MNHNS and CDR2 SASEGT.

This clonotype occurred a few times. The chain has TRBV7-9 and TRBJ2-7, with 8 bases that match TRBD2. The junction had 4 bases not matched to a gene; V was cut back by 4 bases and J by 8 bases. The CDR3 consists of 12 residues. CDR1 and CDR2 (germline): SEHNR, FQNEAQ (reference sequence). CDR3 in DNA: TGTGCCAGCAGCTCCAGCGGGGGCAAGCAGTACTTC. Residues: CASSSSGGKQYF.

The chain recombines TRBV7-8 with TRBJ2-7; tentatively, D is TRBD1 or TRBD2 (5 bases each). V was shortened by 1 base and J by 0 bases, with 10 bases between the two germline ends. Per the germline V gene, CDR1 is SGHVS and CDR2 is FQNEAQ. The CDR3 totals 15 residues. The CDR3 nucleotides are TGTGCCAGCAGCTTAGGGGGGACCATCTCCTACGAGCAGTACTTC. Protein: CASSLGGTISYEQYF.

This clonotype was found a few times. V usage is TRBV4-1 and J usage is TRBJ2-3, with D tentatively TRBD2 (6 bases). Between the trimmed V and J ends, which lost 3 bases and 10 bases, there was a span of 14 bases. The CDR3 is 13 residues long. Germline V gives CDR1 MGHRA, CDR2 YSYEKL. CDR3 sequence reads: CASSQPGTHPQYF. In DNA form, the CDR3 reads TGCGCCAGCAGCCAGCCCGGGACTCACCCGCAGTATTTT.